The 10 T cell receptor beta chains listed next were all sequenced from one sample in a study of cytomegalovirus exposure and HLA in healthy donors. The assay was immunoSEQ multiplex PCR, and TCRdb's table has in-frame clones only and misses some. The table has 52,000 or so clones, 85% to 90% seen once; the top ten hold around 14%. The source material was PBMCs. These receptors were obtained from a woman between 18 and 30 years old in good health and CMV-seronegative.

V usage is TRBV5-1 and J usage is TRBJ1-3; D may be TRBD1 (6 bases). The CDR3 sequence is 16 residues long. Between the trimmed V and J ends, which lost 0 bases and 3 bases, there was a span of 13 bases. Germline CDR1 is SGHRS and CDR2 is YFSETQ. CDR3 sequence (DNA): TGCGCCAGCAGCTTGGTTGGGGGCAAGTTTGGAAACACCATATATTTT. It codes for CASSLVGGKFGNTIYF.

This chain joins TRBV28 and TRBJ2-1; 8 bases align to TRBD2. CDR1 MDHEN and CDR2 SYDVKM come from the germline V gene. The V segment lost 3 bases and the J segment 2 bases; nucleotides outside the gene matches: 3. This CDR3 has 15 amino acids. The CDR3 DNA is TGTGCCAGCAGTTTCGGCGGGAGGACCTACAATGAGCAGTTCTTC. Translated: CASSFGGRTYNEQFF.

The chain uses TRBV19 and TRBJ1-5; a weak D match, TRBD1 (6 bases). CDR1 LNHDA and CDR2 SQIVND come from the germline V gene (reference sequence). This CDR3 has 14 amino acids. V was pared by 3 bases and J by 5 bases, with 11 bases between. The CDR3 loop reads CASSMYRVDQPQHF. The CDR3 DNA reads as TGTGCCAGTAGTATGTACAGGGTGGATCAGCCCCAGCATTTT. The whole variable domain, filled in from reference TRBV19 and TRBJ1-5, reads DGGITQSPKYLFRKEGQNVTLSCEQNLNHDAMYWYRQDPGQGLRLIYYSQIVNDFQKGDIAEGYSVSREKKESFPLTVTSAQKNPTAFYLCASSMYRVDQPQHFGDGTRLSIL.

V is TRBV4-2 and J is TRBJ2-3, with a possible D match to TRBD2 (5 bases). CDR3 size: 15 residues. Trimming removed 5 bases at V and 3 bases at J, with 15 bases between. CDR1 is LGHNA and CDR2 is YNFKEQ in the germline V gene. This chain's CDR3 is CASSEGSVWTDTQYF. DNA of the CDR3: TGTGCCAGCAGCGAAGGGAGCGTTTGGACAGATACGCAGTATTTT.

The chain combines TRBV19 with TRBJ2-4; perhaps TRBD2 as D (6 bases). Germline V gives CDR1 LNHDA, CDR2 SQIVND (reference sequence). This CDR3 has 16 residues. Trimming cost V 1 base and J 8 bases, with 18 bases left between them. The CDR3 region has the DNA TGTGCCAGTAGTATAGGTGTTTGGGACTTGGGGGACATTCAGTACTTC. Its protein product is CASSIGVWDLGDIQYF. Filled out from reference TRBV19 and TRBJ2-4, the complete variable domain reads DGGITQSPKYLFRKEGQNVTLSCEQNLNHDAMYWYRQDPGQGLRLIYYSQIVNDFQKGDIAEGYSVSREKKESFPLTVTSAQKNPTAFYLCASSIGVWDLGDIQYFGAGTRLSVL.

The chain links TRBV11-1 to TRBJ2-1; TRBD2 matches 10 bases. V was pared by 8 bases and J by 7 bases, with 8 bases of the junction left unmatched. This CDR3 has 14 amino acids. CDR1 is SGHAT and CDR2 is FQDESV in the germline V gene (reference sequence). The DNA of the CDR3 is TGTGCCAGCGGAGCGGGGGGGCTTAAGAATGAGCAGTTCTTC. This translates into CASGAGGLKNEQFF.

The chain is built from TRBV28 and TRBJ2-7; perhaps TRBD1 as D (5 bases). CDR1 is MDHEN, CDR2 SYDVKM, per germline. Trimming took off 2 bases at V and 2 bases at J, with 13 bases between the two ends. This CDR3 comprises 15 residues. The CDR3 here is CASSLLGATPYEQYF. CDR3 in DNA: TGTGCCAGCAGTTTACTTGGGGCTACCCCCTACGAGCAGTACTTC.

CDR3 residues: CASSVPGTGGTNYGYTF. The CDR3 bases are TGTGCCAGCAGCGTACCCGGGACAGGGGGTACTAACTATGGCTACACCTTC. The chain employs TRBV9 and TRBJ1-2, with 11 bases matching TRBD1. After removal of 1 base from V and 0 bases from J, the junction contained 5 bases not matched to a gene. This CDR3 has 17 amino acids. CDR1 is SGDLS, CDR2 YYNGEE, per germline.

The chain is built from TRBV9 and TRBJ1-2, with 7 bases that match TRBD1. With V trimmed by 6 bases and J by 4 bases, 3 bases remained unmatched. CDR1 is SGDLS, CDR2 YYNGEE, per germline. There are 12 residues in the CDR3. CDR3 DNA sequence: TGTGCCAGCAAGAGGGACAGCTATGGCTACACCTTC. Translating it yields CASKRDSYGYTF.

Points on this clone: One end of the junction is discordant with germline, which a read error may explain. The V and J genes are TRBV5-1 and TRBJ1-6; no clear D. The CDR3 loop spans 13 amino acids. The germline gives CDR1 SGHRS, CDR2 YFSETQ. CDR3 bases: TGCGCCGGCAGGAACTTGGAGAATTCACCCCTCCACTTT. Translating it yields CAGRNLENSPLHF.